This TCR beta chain was sequenced during a study of cytomegalovirus exposure and HLA in healthy donors. Across the study: There were about 85 million unique TCRs (from HLA-typed donors) in an early data release.

Findings and caveats of the study: What was likely a sequencing artifact was a cluster of highly shared sequence variants.

Comments on this clone: Its specificity is not known.

PCR involved 60 Vbeta and 13 Jbeta primers. The method was immunoSEQ multiplex PCR; TCRdb's version includes in-frame clones alone and lacks a portion of them. The data show about 130,000 clones, 70% to 90% seen once. Germline V gene lookup returns CDR1 MNHEY and CDR2 SMNVEV (reference sequence). The CDR3 loop spans 14 amino acids. V gave up 5 bases and J gave up 8 bases; unmatched junction bases: 7. This clonotype was obtained from a boy between 10 and 17 years old in good health and CMV-seronegative. The chain combines TRBV27 with TRBJ2-1; TRBD2 aligns across 9 bases. The specimen sequenced was PBMCs. The CDR3 reads CASSIGLASYEQFF. The CDR3 bases are TGTGCCAGCAGTATTGGACTAGCGTCCTATGAGCAGTTCTTC.